Presented here are 18 T cell receptor beta chains from one specimen sequenced in a study of control samples from healthy donors and cancer patients. Measured with immunoSEQ multiplex PCR; TCRdb has only the in-frame clones, and not every one. The table shows about 92,000 clones, with 82% occurring only once. Source material: blood. The source of these receptors is a woman aged 60-75 years in good health.

The V call is TRBV27, the J call TRBJ2-1, with 8 bases aligning to TRBD2. This CDR3 is built from 14 residues. J gave up 10 bases and V 6 bases, and 11 bases lay outside the gene matches. The germline gives CDR1 MNHEY, CDR2 SMNVEV (reference sequence). CDR3 loop: CASSRSGSVAEQFF. CDR3 nucleotide sequence: TGTGCCAGCAGCCGGAGCGGGAGCGTCGCGGAGCAGTTCTTC.

The CDR3 reads CASSVQGVNTEAFF. DNA of the CDR3: TGTGCCAGTAGTGTACAGGGGGTGAACACTGAAGCTTTCTTT. This chain joins TRBV19 and TRBJ1-1; 8 bases fit TRBD1. V lost 5 bases and J lost 0; bases outside the gene matches: 2. CDR1 and CDR2 (germline): LNHDA, SQIVND (reference sequence). This CDR3 has 14 residues.

This chain connects TRBV6-6 to TRBJ1-6, with 10 bases aligning to TRBD1. This CDR3 comprises 16 residues. The J segment lost 3 bases and the V segment lost 5 bases, leaving 4 bases of the junction unmatched. Germline V lookup: CDR1 MNHNY, CDR2 SVGAGI (reference sequence). The CDR3 sequence: CASSRQGAFYNSPLHF. The CDR3 bases are TGTGCCAGCAGTCGACAGGGGGCGTTCTATAATTCACCCCTCCACTTT.

The chain carries TRBV7-9 and TRBJ2-7; TRBD1 aligns across 7 bases. V lost 5 bases to trimming and J lost 0 bases; unmatched junction nucleotides: 4. CDR3 size: 14 residues. Germline V gene data show CDR1 as SEHNR and CDR2 as FQNEAQ (reference sequence). In nucleotides, the CDR3 is TGTGCCAGCAGCCAGACAGGGAACTCCTACGAGCAGTACTTC. It encodes CASSQTGNSYEQYF.

The genes are TRBV18 and TRBJ1-1; unclear D gene. The CDR3 length is 14 residues. Germline CDR1 KGHSH, CDR2 LQKENI. Trimming removed 5 bases from V and 1 base from J, with 11 bases in between. The DNA for the CDR3 is TGTGCCAGCTCAACCGCCGCAAGGAACACTGAAGCTTTCTTT. This gives the protein CASSTAARNTEAFF.

J is TRBJ1-5 and V is TRBV19; perhaps TRBD1 as D (5 bases). The V gene lost 7 bases and the J gene lost 0 bases, with 10 bases spanning the gap. Germline lookup yields CDR1 LNHDA and CDR2 SQIVND (reference sequence). The CDR3 contains 14 residues. CDR3 sequence reads: CASTRGDSNQPQHF. Here the CDR3 DNA reads TGTGCCAGTACTAGAGGGGATAGCAATCAGCCCCAGCATTTT.

This chain joins TRBV4-2 and TRBJ1-6, with TRBD1 as a possible D gene (5 bases). Trimming took 0 bases from V and 12 from J, leaving 12 bases between them. CDR1 and CDR2 (germline): LGHNA, YNFKEQ. This CDR3 has 14 residues. In DNA, the CDR3 is TGTGCCAGCAGCCAAGAGTGGGACGCCCGACCCCTCCACTTT. Translated: CASSQEWDARPLHF.

The chain is built from TRBV3-1 (or the pseudogene TRBV3-2) and TRBJ1-1, with D possibly being TRBD1 (5 bases). Germline values: CDR1 LGHDT, CDR2 YNNKEL (reference sequence). The CDR3 totals 14 residues. V lost 6 bases and J 2 bases, leaving 13 bases between the germline ends. This chain's CDR3 is CASRHQGVNTEAFF. DNA for the CDR3: TGTGCCAGCAGACACCAGGGAGTTAACACTGAAGCTTTCTTT.

The rearrangement joins TRBV7-2 to TRBJ1-3, with D tentatively TRBD1 (6 bases). CDR3 length: 15 residues. Trimming removed 1 base from V and 3 bases from J, with 10 bases in between. Per germline, CDR1 SGHTA and CDR2 FQGNSA. As DNA, the CDR3 is TGTGCCAGCAGCTTAGGGGGGGACATTGGAAACACCATATATTTT. Translating it yields CASSLGGDIGNTIYF.

The chain carries TRBV18 and TRBJ2-5; D gene uncertain. Germline V gene lookup returns CDR1 KGHSH and CDR2 LQKENI. V lost 5 bases to trimming and J lost 5 bases, with 12 bases between them. The CDR3 contains 13 residues. The CDR3 DNA reads as TGTGCCAGCTCAAGCAGTCTTTTCGAGACCCAGTACTTC. This codes for CASSSSLFETQYF.

Regarding this clone: The same CDR3 can be traced to other DNA sequences in this sample. This sequence joins TRBV6-4 and TRBJ2-1, with 12 nucleotides matching TRBD2. Germline V CDR1 and CDR2: MRHNA, SNTAGT. The CDR3 extends over 14 amino acids. The V segment lost 6 bases and the J segment 6 bases; nucleotides outside the gene matches: 3. CDR3 sequence: CASSRLAGVNEQFF. The CDR3, as DNA: TGTGCCAGCAGCCGACTAGCGGGAGTCAATGAGCAGTTCTTC.

This clone was observed many times. V gene TRBV6-5 combines with J gene TRBJ1-1, with D maybe TRBD1 (6 bases). The germline CDR1 and CDR2 sequences are MNHEY and SVGAGI. V was clipped by 4 bases and J by 3 bases, with 15 bases between them. This CDR3 is built from 15 residues. This CDR3 reads CASSSFLQGHTEAFF. CDR3 DNA sequence: TGTGCCAGCAGTTCCTTCTTACAGGGACACACTGAAGCTTTCTTT.

This chain joins TRBV5-1 and TRBJ2-3; 7 nucleotides agree with TRBD1. Germline-derived CDR1 and CDR2 are SGHRS and YFSETQ. The V gene end was trimmed by 0 bases and the J gene end by 1 base; junction bases not matched to a gene: 8. The CDR3 totals 17 residues. This chain's CDR3 is CASSLEGRGQGTDTQYF. The CDR3 DNA reads as TGCGCCAGCAGCTTGGAAGGGAGAGGACAGGGCACAGATACGCAGTATTTT.

This clone was recorded only once. The chain combines TRBV5-8 with TRBJ2-7; 14 nucleotides agree with TRBD2. Germline CDR1 is SGHTS and CDR2 is YDEGEE. The V segment lost 4 bases and the J segment 4 bases; nucleotides outside the gene matches: 4. This CDR3 comprises 15 residues. The CDR3 nucleotides are TGTGCCAGCAGCGGGGGACTAGCGGGGGTATACGAGCAGTACTTC. Its protein is CASSGGLAGVYEQYF.

The DNA for the CDR3 is TGTGCCATCAGTGAGTCGGACAGGAAGAACACTGAAGCTTTCTTT. Its protein product is CAISESDRKNTEAFF. The chain uses TRBV10-3 and TRBJ1-1, with 7 nucleotides matching TRBD1. The ends lost 0 bases at V and 1 base at J; junction bases unmatched: 2. The CDR3 consists of 15 residues. From germline, CDR1 is ENHRY and CDR2 SYGVKD.

As for this clone: This may stem from a read error, because a much larger clone lies one nucleotide away. The identical CDR3 is also encoded by other nucleotide sequences in the sample. The chain uses TRBV28 and TRBJ1-2; no definite D call. The V end was cut by 5 bases, the J end by 2 bases, with 3 bases between. Germline-derived CDR1 and CDR2 are MDHEN and SYDVKM. This CDR3 contains 11 residues. The CDR3 nucleotides read TGTGCCAGCAGTATAAACTATGGCTACACCTTC. Translated: CASSINYGYTF.

V usage is TRBV2 and J usage is TRBJ1-1, with 7 bases that match TRBD1. This CDR3 is built from 14 residues. V lost 6 bases and J lost 7; bases outside the gene matches: 11. Germline V gene sequence: CDR1 SNHLY, CDR2 FYNNEI. In nucleotides, the CDR3 is TGTGCCAGCAGGCCGGACAGGACAGGAGGTGAAGCTTTCTTT. It codes for CASRPDRTGGEAFF.

The genes are TRBV28 and TRBJ1-3; no reliable D call. V was trimmed by 2 bases and J by 3 bases, leaving 2 bases between them. The germline CDR1 and CDR2 sequences are MDHEN and SYDVKM. The CDR3 consists of 12 residues. The CDR3 region has the DNA TGTGCCAGCAGTTTACTTGGAAACACCATATATTTT. This codes for CASSLLGNTIYF.